The 6 T cell receptor beta chains below all came from one sample that was sequenced in a study of shared clonotypes between healthy human individuals. Assay used: immunoSEQ multiplex PCR; TCRdb lists only in-frame clones, some missing. The sample records more than 200,000 clones, 60% to 70% being singletons. The sequencing sample was made of memory CD4+ T cells sorted from blood. Indicated subset: CD45RA-negative fraction. These receptors were obtained from a man aged 25 to 45 in good health.

V gene TRBV28 combines with J gene TRBJ2-2; D is unresolved. Per germline, CDR1 MDHEN and CDR2 SYDVKM. The ends were cut back, 2 bases at V and 9 bases at J, with 10 bases in the middle. The CDR3 spans 13 residues. The CDR3 loop is CASSLAALWELFF. The CDR3, as DNA: TGTGCCAGCAGTTTAGCGGCCCTATGGGAGCTGTTTTTT.

This clone was detected only once. This chain uses TRBV13 with TRBJ2-5; the match to TRBD1 covers 10 bases. The CDR3 sequence is 19 residues long. V was pared by 5 bases and J by 0 bases, with 15 bases of the junction left unmatched. Looked up from germline, CDR1 is PRHDT and CDR2 is FYEKMQ (reference sequence). CDR3: CASSGGQGGPRPYQETQYF. The CDR3 DNA reads TGTGCCAGCAGCGGAGGACAGGGGGGACCTCGTCCGTACCAAGAGACCCAGTACTTC.

V usage is TRBV27 and J usage is TRBJ1-2, with D unclear. Trimming stripped 5 bases from V and 5 bases from J, with 21 bases between. Germline CDR1 and CDR2: MNHEY and SMNVEV (reference sequence). The CDR3 has 16 residues. CDR3 nucleotide sequence: TGTGCCAGCAGTGCCCTAGGTCGTAGGGTCGGGTATGGCTACACCTTC. Amino acids: CASSALGRRVGYGYTF.

This clone has a handful of counts. The chain couples TRBV29-1 to TRBJ2-3; unclear D gene. The ends were cut back, 4 bases at V and 3 bases at J, with 2 bases in the middle. The germline V gene encodes CDR1 SQVTM and CDR2 ANQGSEA. The CDR3 is made up of 10 amino acids. The chain's CDR3 is CSVGTDTQYF. CDR3 in DNA: TGCAGCGTTGGAACAGATACGCAGTATTTT.

This sequence joins TRBV19 and TRBJ2-7; 9 bases agree with TRBD1. The CDR3 is made up of 14 amino acids. V shed 6 bases and J 9 bases; nucleotides not matched to a gene: 12. Germline CDR1 and CDR2: LNHDA and SQIVND (reference sequence). In nucleotides, the CDR3 is TGTGCCAGTAGCCCAGGGACAGGGTCTTCCGGGCAGTACTTC. It yields the protein CASSPGTGSSGQYF.

The chain joins TRBV6-5 to TRBJ1-3; D call uncertain. Germline V gene sequence: CDR1 MNHEY, CDR2 SVGAGI. The V and J ends lost 0 bases and 4 bases respectively, with 7 bases between them. The CDR3 length is 14 residues. The CDR3 bases are TGTGCCAGCAGTTACTCGGGCGGAGGAAACACCATATATTTT. Translation: CASSYSGGGNTIYF.